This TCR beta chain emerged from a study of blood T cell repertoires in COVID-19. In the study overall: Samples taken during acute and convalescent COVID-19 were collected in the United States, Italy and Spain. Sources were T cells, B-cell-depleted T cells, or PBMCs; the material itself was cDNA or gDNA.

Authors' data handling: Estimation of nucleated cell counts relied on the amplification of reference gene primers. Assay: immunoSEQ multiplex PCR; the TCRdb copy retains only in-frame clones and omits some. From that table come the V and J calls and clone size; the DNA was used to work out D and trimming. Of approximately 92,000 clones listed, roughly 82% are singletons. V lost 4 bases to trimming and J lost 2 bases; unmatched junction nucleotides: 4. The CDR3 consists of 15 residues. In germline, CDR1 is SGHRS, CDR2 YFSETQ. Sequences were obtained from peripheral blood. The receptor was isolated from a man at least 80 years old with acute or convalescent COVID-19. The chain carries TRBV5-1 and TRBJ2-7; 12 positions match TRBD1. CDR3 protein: CASSGGQGATYEQYF. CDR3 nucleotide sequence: TGCGCCAGCAGCGGGGGACAGGGGGCCACCTACGAGCAGTACTTC.